The 20 T cell receptor beta chains given below trace back to one sample, sequenced in a study of blood T cell repertoires in COVID-19. The table came from immunoSEQ multiplex PCR; TCRdb's copy has only in-frame clones and leaves some out. Of about 140,000 clones listed, less than 85% are singletons. Input material: PBMCs or T cells enriched from blood (not recorded which). The receptors shown here come from a young woman who had been exposed to COVID-19.

This rearrangement joins TRBV19 to TRBJ2-3; D is undetermined. The CDR3 runs to 11 residues. In germline, CDR1 is LNHDA, CDR2 SQIVND (reference sequence). Trimming stripped 7 bases from V and 6 bases from J, with 8 bases between. The CDR3 loop is CASNEADTQYF. The CDR3 nucleotides are TGTGCCAGTAACGAAGCGGATACGCAGTATTTT.

This sequence joins TRBV28 and TRBJ2-1; weak D call: TRBD2 (5 bases). V shed 5 bases and J shed 4 bases, with 18 bases lying between them. The CDR3 is 16 amino acids. The germline CDR1 and CDR2 sequences are MDHEN and SYDVKM. CDR3 DNA: TGTGCCAGCAGTCCTTTTAAGGGAGCCCTTTACAATGAGCAGTTCTTC. It translates to CASSPFKGALYNEQFF.

This clone turned up a few times. This chain connects TRBV28 to TRBJ2-1; a weak D match, TRBD1 (5 bases). The germline V gene has CDR1 MDHEN and CDR2 SYDVKM. V lost 5 bases and J lost 2, with 13 bases in between. The CDR3 length is 15 residues. The CDR3 reads CASSLGASPYNEQFF. The DNA of the CDR3 is TGTGCCAGCAGTCTTGGGGCATCTCCCTACAATGAGCAGTTCTTC.

The chain employs TRBV19 and TRBJ1-2; 7 bases line up with TRBD1. CDR3 size: 14 residues. V lost 9 bases and J lost 0; bases outside the gene matches: 7. CDR1 and CDR2 (germline): LNHDA, SQIVND (reference sequence). CDR3 in DNA: TGTGCCAGCAACAGGGGTTCGGCTAACTATGGCTACACCTTC. It specifies CASNRGSANYGYTF.

V is TRBV9 and J is TRBJ2-1; 14 nucleotides line up with TRBD2. The CDR3 loop spans 18 amino acids. Germline CDR1 reads SGDLS; CDR2 reads YYNGEE. V lost 0 bases to trimming and J lost 7 bases; unmatched junction nucleotides: 9. CDR3 sequence: CASSVDSSGTSGRNEQFF. The CDR3 DNA reads as TGTGCCAGCAGCGTAGACTCATCAGGGACTAGCGGGAGAAATGAGCAGTTCTTC.

The chain employs TRBV25-1 and TRBJ2-1; 13 bases match TRBD2. The CDR3 is 16 amino acids. Trimming cost V 5 bases and J 5 bases; bases outside gene matches: 6. Germline-derived CDR1 and CDR2 are MGHDK and SYGVNS. Written as DNA, the CDR3 is TGTGCCAGCAGTAGCCCCGGGACTAGCGGGAACAATGAGCAGTTCTTC. Protein sequence: CASSSPGTSGNNEQFF.

V usage is TRBV7-2 and J usage is TRBJ2-7; 13 nucleotides agree with TRBD2. V dropped 4 bases and J dropped 4; count of bases not matched to a gene: 4. The germline gives CDR1 SGHTA, CDR2 FQGNSA. The CDR3 extends over 15 amino acids. CDR3 in DNA: TGTGCCAGCAGCTCCATGGGACTAGCGGGATACGAGCAGTACTTC. It yields the protein CASSSMGLAGYEQYF.

The chain uses TRBV13 and TRBJ2-3, with 8 bases identical to TRBD1. This CDR3 has 15 amino acids. Trimming took 0 bases from V and 5 from J; bases not matched to a gene: 4. From germline, CDR1 is PRHDT and CDR2 FYEKMQ (reference sequence). CDR3 nucleotide sequence: TGTGCCAGCAGCTTAGGCCGGGACAGGCGAGATACGCAGTATTTT. Amino acid sequence: CASSLGRDRRDTQYF. Full variable domain (outside the CDR3, taken from reference TRBV13 and TRBJ2-3): AAGVIQSPRHLIKEKRETATLKCYPIPRHDTVYWYQQGPGQDPQFLISFYEKMQSDKGSIPDRFSAQQFSDYHSELNMSSLELGDSALYFCASSLGRDRRDTQYFGPGTRLTVL.

This chain links TRBV3-1 (or the pseudogene TRBV3-2) with TRBJ1-1; D unresolved. The CDR3 has 15 residues. Germline V gene lookup returns CDR1 LGHDT and CDR2 YNNKEL (reference sequence). V lost 1 base, J lost 0 bases, and 9 bases lay in between. CDR3 sequence: CASSQAPYLNTEAFF. The CDR3, as DNA: TGTGCCAGCAGCCAAGCCCCTTATCTGAACACTGAAGCTTTCTTT.

The chain has TRBV28 and TRBJ2-5, with 8 bases identical to TRBD1. This CDR3 region has 14 residues. After removal of 6 bases from V and 2 bases from J, the junction contained 5 bases not matched to a gene. Germline CDR1 reads MDHEN; CDR2 reads SYDVKM. CDR3 sequence reads: CASRETGGQETQYF. The CDR3 bases are TGTGCCAGCAGGGAAACAGGGGGGCAAGAGACCCAGTACTTC.

This sequence joins TRBV4-2 and TRBJ1-3, with unresolved D. Per germline, CDR1 LGHNA and CDR2 YNFKEQ. The CDR3 length is 16 residues. Trimming took off 0 bases at V and 4 bases at J, with 13 bases between the two ends. This chain's CDR3 is CASSQERRVDGNTIYF. The CDR3 DNA follows: TGTGCCAGCAGCCAAGAAAGGAGAGTCGACGGAAACACCATATATTTT.

The rearrangement joins TRBV10-3 to TRBJ1-1; D may be TRBD1 (5 bases). CDR3 size: 12 residues. CDR1 is ENHRY and CDR2 is SYGVKD in the germline V gene. The V gene lost 6 bases and the J gene lost 7 bases, with 12 bases spanning the gap. DNA for the CDR3: TGTGCCATCAGGGGGGGGAGCAATGAAGCTTTCTTT. It codes for CAIRGGSNEAFF.

The genes are TRBV20-1 and TRBJ1-5, with unresolved D. Looked up from germline, CDR1 is DFQATT and CDR2 is SNEGSKA (reference sequence). The CDR3 has 14 amino acids. V was cut by 3 bases and J by 9 bases, with 18 bases left in between. The DNA for the CDR3 is TGCAGTGCTAGTAGCGGCGGATTATCAGGGCCCCAGCATTTT. It is translated as CSASSGGLSGPQHF.

The chain combines TRBV9 with TRBJ2-1, with 7 positions matching TRBD2. Unmatched junction bases numbered 10, after V lost 4 bases and J lost 0 bases. Germline lookup yields CDR1 SGDLS and CDR2 YYNGEE. CDR3 length: 17 amino acids. The CDR3 sequence is CASSPRLGGPSYNEQFF. CDR3 coding DNA: TGTGCCAGCAGCCCAAGACTGGGAGGGCCCTCCTACAATGAGCAGTTCTTC. The full variable domain, completed using reference TRBV9 and TRBJ2-1, is DSGVTQTPKHLITATGQRVTLRCSPRSGDLSVYWYQQSLDQGLQFLIQYYNGEERAKGNILERFSAQQFPDLHSELNLSSLELGDSALYFCASSPRLGGPSYNEQFFGPGTRLTVL.

The rearrangement joins TRBV4-3 to TRBJ2-3; no clear D. Germline loops: CDR1 LGHNA, CDR2 YSLEER. The length of the CDR3 is 14 residues. Trimming cost V 0 bases and J 4 bases, with 8 bases left between them. As DNA, the CDR3 is TGCGCCAGCAGCCAAGATCTCGAGGCAGATACGCAGTATTTT. It specifies CASSQDLEADTQYF.

The table lists this clone with a count of one. The chain couples TRBV25-1 to TRBJ2-6, with 7 bases identical to TRBD1. Germline V gene sequence: CDR1 MGHDK, CDR2 SYGVNS. CDR3 size: 15 residues. The V and J ends lost 4 bases and 2 bases, in that order; junction bases with no gene match: 2. CDR3 nucleotides: TGTGCCAGCAGTGTTGACAGGGCTGGGGCCAACGTCCTGACTTTC. This codes for CASSVDRAGANVLTF. Drawing the rest from reference TRBV25-1 and TRBJ2-6, the complete variable domain is EADIYQTPRYLVIGTGKKITLECSQTMGHDKMYWYQQDPGMELHLIHYSYGVNSTEKGDLSSESTVSRIRTEHFPLTLESARPSHTSQYLCASSVDRAGANVLTFGAGSRLTVL.

The chain couples TRBV3-1 (or the pseudogene TRBV3-2) to TRBJ2-7; perhaps TRBD2 as D (7 bases). From germline, CDR1 is LGHDT and CDR2 YNNKEL (reference sequence). V was cut by 4 bases and J by 3 bases, with 13 bases left in between. CDR3 size: 14 residues. The CDR3 DNA follows: TGTGCCAGCAGCCCCCGGGGGGCAGGCTACGAGCAGTACTTC. Translated, it gives CASSPRGAGYEQYF.

With regard to this clone: At one of its ends the junction is not consistent with the germline gene, which may arise from a read error. V and J are TRBV15 and TRBJ2-7; 7 bases are shared with TRBD1. CDR1 and CDR2 from the germline V gene are LNHNV and YYDKDF (reference sequence). This CDR3 comprises 13 residues. The CDR3 loop reads CATRRQGSYEQYF. In DNA, the CDR3 is TGTGCCACCCGCAGACAGGGATCCTACGAGCAGTACTTC.

The rearrangement uses TRBV9 and TRBJ2-1; 8 bases agree with TRBD1. The J segment lost 10 bases and the V segment lost 5 bases, leaving 8 bases of the junction unmatched. Germline loops: CDR1 SGDLS, CDR2 YYNGEE. The CDR3 runs 13 residues. CDR3 sequence reads: CASRGTGGYEQFF. CDR3 DNA sequence: TGTGCCAGCAGGGGGACAGGCGGATACGAGCAGTTCTTC.

This CDR3 is CASKGLAGNEQFF. The CDR3 DNA reads as TGTGCCAGTAAAGGACTAGCGGGAAATGAGCAGTTCTTC. The chain has TRBV7-9 and TRBJ2-1, with 12 bases that match TRBD2. CDR1 is SEHNR and CDR2 is FQNEAQ in the germline V gene (reference sequence). The CDR3 covers 13 residues. V trimming: 9 bases; J trimming: 7 bases; junction bases outside the gene matches: 4.